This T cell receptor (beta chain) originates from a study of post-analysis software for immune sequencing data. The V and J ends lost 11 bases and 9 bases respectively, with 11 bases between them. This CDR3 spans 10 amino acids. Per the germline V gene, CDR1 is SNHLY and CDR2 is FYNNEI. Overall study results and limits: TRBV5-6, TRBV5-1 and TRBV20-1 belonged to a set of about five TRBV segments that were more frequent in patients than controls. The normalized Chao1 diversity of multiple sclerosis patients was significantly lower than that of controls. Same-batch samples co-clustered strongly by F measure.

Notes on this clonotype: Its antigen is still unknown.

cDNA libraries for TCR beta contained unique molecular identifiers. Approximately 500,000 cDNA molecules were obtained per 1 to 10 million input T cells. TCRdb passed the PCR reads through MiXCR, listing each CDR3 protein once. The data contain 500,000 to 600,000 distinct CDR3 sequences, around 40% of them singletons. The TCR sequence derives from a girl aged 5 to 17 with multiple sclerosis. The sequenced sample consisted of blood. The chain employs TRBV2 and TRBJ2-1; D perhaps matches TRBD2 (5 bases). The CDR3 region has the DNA TGTGCCGCTGGGAGCGGTGAGCAGTTCTTC. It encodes CAAGSGEQFF.